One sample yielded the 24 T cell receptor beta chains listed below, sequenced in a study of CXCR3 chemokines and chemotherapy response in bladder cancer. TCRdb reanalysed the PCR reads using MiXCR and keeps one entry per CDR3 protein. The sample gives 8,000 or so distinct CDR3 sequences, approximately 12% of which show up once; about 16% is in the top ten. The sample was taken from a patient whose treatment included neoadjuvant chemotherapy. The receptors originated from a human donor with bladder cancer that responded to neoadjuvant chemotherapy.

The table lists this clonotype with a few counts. The CDR3 spells CASSRSGVSTDTQYF. The CDR3 coding sequence is TGTGCCAGCAGCCGAAGCGGAGTCAGCACAGATACGCAGTATTTT. J is TRBJ2-3 and V is TRBV5-4; TRBD2 might be the D (5 bases). In germline, CDR1 is SGHNT, CDR2 YYREEE (reference sequence). V lost 4 bases to trimming and J lost 0 bases, with 12 bases between them. This CDR3 region has 15 residues.

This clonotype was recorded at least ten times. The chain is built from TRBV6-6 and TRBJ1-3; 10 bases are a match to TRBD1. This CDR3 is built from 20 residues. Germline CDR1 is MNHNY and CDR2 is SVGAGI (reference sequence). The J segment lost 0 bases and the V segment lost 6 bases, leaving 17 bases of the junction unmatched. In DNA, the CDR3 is TGTGCCAGCAGCCGCGGGACAGGGGTCCCGATGTCTTTCTCTGGAAACACCATATATTTT. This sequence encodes CASSRGTGVPMSFSGNTIYF.

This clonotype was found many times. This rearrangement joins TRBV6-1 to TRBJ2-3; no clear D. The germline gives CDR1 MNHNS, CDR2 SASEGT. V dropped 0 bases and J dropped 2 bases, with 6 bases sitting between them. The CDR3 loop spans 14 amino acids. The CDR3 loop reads CASSEAVPTDTQYF. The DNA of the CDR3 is TGTGCCAGCAGTGAAGCCGTCCCCACAGATACGCAGTATTTT.

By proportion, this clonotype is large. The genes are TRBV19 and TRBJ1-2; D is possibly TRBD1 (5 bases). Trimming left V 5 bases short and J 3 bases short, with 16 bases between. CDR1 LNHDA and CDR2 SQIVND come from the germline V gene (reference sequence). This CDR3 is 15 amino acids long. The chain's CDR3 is CASSSPPGADYGYTF. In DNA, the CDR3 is TGTGCCAGTAGTTCCCCCCCCGGGGCGGACTATGGCTACACCTTC. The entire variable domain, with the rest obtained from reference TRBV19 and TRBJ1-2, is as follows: DGGITQSPKYLFRKEGQNVTLSCEQNLNHDAMYWYRQDPGQGLRLIYYSQIVNDFQKGDIAEGYSVSREKKESFPLTVTSAQKNPTAFYLCASSSPPGADYGYTFGSGTRLTVV.

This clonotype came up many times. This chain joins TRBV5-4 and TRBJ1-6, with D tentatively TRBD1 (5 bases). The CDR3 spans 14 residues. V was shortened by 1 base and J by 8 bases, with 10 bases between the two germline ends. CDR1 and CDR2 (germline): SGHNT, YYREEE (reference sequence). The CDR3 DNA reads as TGTGCCAGCAGCTTGTCGGCGGGGGATTCACCCCTCCACTTT. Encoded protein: CASSLSAGDSPLHF.

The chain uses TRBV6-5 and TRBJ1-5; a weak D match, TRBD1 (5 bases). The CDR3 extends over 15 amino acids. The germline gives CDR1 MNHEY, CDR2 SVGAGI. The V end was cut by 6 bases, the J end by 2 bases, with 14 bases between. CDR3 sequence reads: CASRQGGDGNQPQHF. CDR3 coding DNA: TGTGCCAGCAGGCAAGGAGGGGATGGCAATCAGCCCCAGCATTTT.

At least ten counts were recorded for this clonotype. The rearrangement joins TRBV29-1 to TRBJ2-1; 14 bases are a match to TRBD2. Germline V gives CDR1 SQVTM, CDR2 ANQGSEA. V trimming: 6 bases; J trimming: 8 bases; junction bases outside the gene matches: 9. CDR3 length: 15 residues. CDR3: CSVRTGTSGGYEQFF. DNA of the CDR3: TGCAGCGTGAGGACAGGGACTAGCGGGGGTTATGAGCAGTTCTTC.

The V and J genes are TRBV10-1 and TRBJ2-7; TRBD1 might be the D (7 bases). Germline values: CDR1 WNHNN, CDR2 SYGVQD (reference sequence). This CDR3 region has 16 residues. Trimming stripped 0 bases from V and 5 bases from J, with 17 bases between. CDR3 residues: CASSESIQGRTNEQYF. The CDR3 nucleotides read TGCGCCAGCAGTGAGTCGATACAGGGGCGGACTAACGAGCAGTACTTC.

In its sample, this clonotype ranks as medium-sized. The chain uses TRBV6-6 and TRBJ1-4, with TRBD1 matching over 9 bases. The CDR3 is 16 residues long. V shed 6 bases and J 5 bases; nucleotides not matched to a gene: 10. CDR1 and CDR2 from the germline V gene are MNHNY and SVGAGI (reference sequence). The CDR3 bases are TGTGCCAGCAGCCCTGGACAGGGGACGCCGAATGAAAAACTGTTTTTT. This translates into CASSPGQGTPNEKLFF.

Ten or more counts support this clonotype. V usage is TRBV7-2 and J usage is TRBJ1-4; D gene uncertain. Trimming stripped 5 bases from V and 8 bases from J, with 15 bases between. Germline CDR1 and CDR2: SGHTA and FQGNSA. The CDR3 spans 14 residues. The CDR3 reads CASSKDGPGEKLFF. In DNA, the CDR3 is TGTGCCAGCAGCAAGGACGGACCGGGGGAAAAACTGTTTTTT.

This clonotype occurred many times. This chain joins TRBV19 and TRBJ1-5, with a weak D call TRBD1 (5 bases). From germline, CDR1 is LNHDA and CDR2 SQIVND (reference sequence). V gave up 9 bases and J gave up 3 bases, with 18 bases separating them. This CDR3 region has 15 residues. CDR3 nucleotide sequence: TGTGCCAGCATGCTTATCGGGGGTTCCAATCAGCCCCAGCATTTT. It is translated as CASMLIGGSNQPQHF.

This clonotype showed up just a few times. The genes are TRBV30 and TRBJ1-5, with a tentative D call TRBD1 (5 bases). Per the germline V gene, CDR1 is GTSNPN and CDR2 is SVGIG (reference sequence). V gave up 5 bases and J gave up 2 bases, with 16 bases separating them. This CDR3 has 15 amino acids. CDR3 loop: CAWGRRGSGNQPQHF. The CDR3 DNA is TGTGCCTGGGGGAGGAGGGGATCCGGCAATCAGCCCCAGCATTTT. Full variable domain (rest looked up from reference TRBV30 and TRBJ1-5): SQTIHQWPATLVQPVGSPLSLECTVEGTSNPNLYWYRQAAGRGLQLLFYSVGIGQISSEVPQNLSASRPQDRQFILSSKKLLLSDSGFYLCAWGRRGSGNQPQHFGDGTRLSIL.

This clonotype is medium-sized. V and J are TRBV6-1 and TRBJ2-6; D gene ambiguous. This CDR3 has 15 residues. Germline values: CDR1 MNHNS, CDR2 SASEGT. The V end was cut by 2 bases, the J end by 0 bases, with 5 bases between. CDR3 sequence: CASSESSSGANVLTF. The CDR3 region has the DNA TGTGCCAGCAGTGAATCGAGCTCTGGGGCCAACGTCCTGACTTTC.

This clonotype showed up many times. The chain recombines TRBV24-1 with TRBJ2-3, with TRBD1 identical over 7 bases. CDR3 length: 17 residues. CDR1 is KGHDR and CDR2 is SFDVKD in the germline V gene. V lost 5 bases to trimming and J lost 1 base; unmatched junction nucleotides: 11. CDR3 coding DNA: TGTGCCACCAGTGCCCCGGACAGGTTTTCTGGCACAGATACGCAGTATTTT. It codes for CATSAPDRFSGTDTQYF.

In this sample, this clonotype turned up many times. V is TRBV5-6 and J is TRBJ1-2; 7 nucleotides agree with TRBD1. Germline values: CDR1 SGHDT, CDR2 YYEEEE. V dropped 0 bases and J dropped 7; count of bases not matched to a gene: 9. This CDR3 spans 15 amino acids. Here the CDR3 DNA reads TGTGCCAGCAGCTTGGCCAAGGGGGCTTCTGGTGGCTACACCTTC. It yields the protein CASSLAKGASGGYTF.

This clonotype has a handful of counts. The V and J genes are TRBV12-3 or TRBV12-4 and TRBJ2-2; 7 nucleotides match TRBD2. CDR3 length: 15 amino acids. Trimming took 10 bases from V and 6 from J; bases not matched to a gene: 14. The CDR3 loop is CATRVVAGFSGELFF. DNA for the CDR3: TGTGCCACCCGGGTGGTAGCGGGTTTCTCCGGGGAGCTGTTTTTT.

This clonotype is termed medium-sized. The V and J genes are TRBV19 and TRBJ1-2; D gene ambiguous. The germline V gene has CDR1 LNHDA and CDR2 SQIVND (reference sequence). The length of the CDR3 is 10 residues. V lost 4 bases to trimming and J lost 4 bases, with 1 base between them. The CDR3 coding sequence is TGTGCCAGTAGTAGCTATGGCTACACCTTC. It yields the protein CASSSYGYTF.

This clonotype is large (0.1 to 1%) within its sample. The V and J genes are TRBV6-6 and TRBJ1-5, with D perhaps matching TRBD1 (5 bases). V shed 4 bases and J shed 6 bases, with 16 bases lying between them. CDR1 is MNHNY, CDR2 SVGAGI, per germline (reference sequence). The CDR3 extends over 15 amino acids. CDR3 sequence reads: CASSSGTEWGQPQHF. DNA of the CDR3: TGTGCCAGCAGTTCCGGGACGGAGTGGGGTCAGCCCCAGCATTTT.

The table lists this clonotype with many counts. The CDR3 spells CAWSPGVNTEAFF. The CDR3 DNA reads TGTGCCTGGAGCCCAGGGGTGAACACTGAAGCTTTCTTT. This chain joins TRBV30 and TRBJ1-1; perhaps TRBD1 as D (6 bases). This CDR3 has 13 amino acids. Trimming cost V 3 bases and J 0 bases, with 8 bases left between them. CDR1 is GTSNPN, CDR2 SVGIG, per germline (reference sequence). Based on the CDR3 plus reference TRBV30 and TRBJ1-1, the full variable domain is SQTIHQWPATLVQPVGSPLSLECTVEGTSNPNLYWYRQAAGRGLQLLFYSVGIGQISSEVPQNLSASRPQDRQFILSSKKLLLSDSGFYLCAWSPGVNTEAFFGQGTRLTVV.

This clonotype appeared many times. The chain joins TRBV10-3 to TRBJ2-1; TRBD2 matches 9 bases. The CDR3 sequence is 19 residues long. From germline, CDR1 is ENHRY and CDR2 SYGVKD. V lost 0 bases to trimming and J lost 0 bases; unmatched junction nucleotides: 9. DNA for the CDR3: TGTGCCATCAGTGAGTCGATAGCGGGGGTCGAAAGCTCCTACAATGAGCAGTTCTTC. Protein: CAISESIAGVESSYNEQFF.

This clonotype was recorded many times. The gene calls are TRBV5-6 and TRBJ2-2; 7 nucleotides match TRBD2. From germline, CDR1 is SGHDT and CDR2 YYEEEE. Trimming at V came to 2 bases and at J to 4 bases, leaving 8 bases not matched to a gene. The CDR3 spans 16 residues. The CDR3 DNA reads TGTGCCAGCAGCTTCCGGCGGGGGACTTCCACCGGGGAGCTGTTTTTT. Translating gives CASSFRRGTSTGELFF.

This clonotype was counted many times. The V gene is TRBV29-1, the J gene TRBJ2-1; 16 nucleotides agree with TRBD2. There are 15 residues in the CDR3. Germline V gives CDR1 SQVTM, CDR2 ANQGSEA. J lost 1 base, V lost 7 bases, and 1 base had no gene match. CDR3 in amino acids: CSGGLAGGSYNEQFF. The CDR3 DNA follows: TGCAGCGGGGGACTAGCGGGGGGGTCCTACAATGAGCAGTTCTTC.

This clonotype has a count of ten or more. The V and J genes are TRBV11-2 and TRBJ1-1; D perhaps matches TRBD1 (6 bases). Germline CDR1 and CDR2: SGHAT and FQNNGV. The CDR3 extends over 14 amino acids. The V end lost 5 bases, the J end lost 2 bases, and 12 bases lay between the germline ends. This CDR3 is CASSPGQFNTEAFF. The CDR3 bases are TGTGCCAGCAGCCCTGGACAGTTCAACACTGAAGCTTTCTTT.

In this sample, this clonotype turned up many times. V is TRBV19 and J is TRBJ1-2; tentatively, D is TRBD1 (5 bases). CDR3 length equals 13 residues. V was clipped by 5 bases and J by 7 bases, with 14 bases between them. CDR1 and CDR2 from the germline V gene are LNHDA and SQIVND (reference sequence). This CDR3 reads CASSSTGDGGYTF. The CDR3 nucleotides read TGTGCCAGTAGTTCAACAGGAGACGGTGGCTACACCTTC.